This entry concerns a single T cell receptor beta chain. Together with a sample-barcoded 5' primer, a J-beta primer mix was included in a second PCR lasting roughly 6 to 12 cycles. TCRdb processed the 5' RACE reads anew with MiXCR; each CDR3 protein has one entry. Of 650,000 to 950,000 distinct CDR3 sequences in the sample, approximately 48% are singletons; the top ten hold around 21%. This entry belongs to a study of blood T cells in healthy people across ages. Germline CDR1 and CDR2: SGHVS and FNYEAQ. V gave up 8 bases and J gave up 7 bases, with 24 bases separating them. The CDR3 spans 16 residues.

V and J are TRBV7-6 and TRBJ2-1; D may be TRBD1 or TRBD2 (5 bases each). Sequenced input: blood. The receptor comes from a man aged 60 to 69 in good health. The CDR3 bases are TGTGCCAGCGGCTCTACCGGGACGCATCGTTTGAATGAGCAGTTCTTC. Encoded protein: CASGSTGTHRLNEQFF.